A selection of T cell receptor beta chains follows, all from one sample in a study of blood T cell repertoires in COVID-19. Assay: immunoSEQ multiplex PCR; the TCRdb copy retains only in-frame clones and omits some. The sample has 400,000 to 550,000 clones; about 89% are singletons. Source material: peripheral blood. The receptors shown here come from a woman in her 30s with acute or convalescent COVID-19. Both conserved end residues are part of each CDR3. Each record gives: V gene, J gene, CDR3 protein.

V gene: TRBV9; J gene: TRBJ2-7; CDR3 protein: CASSVGTGLTYEQYF
V gene: TRBV6-5; J gene: TRBJ2-3; CDR3 protein: CASSQTGSGDTQYF
V gene: TRBV7-8; J gene: TRBJ2-5; CDR3 protein: CASSPDRGGGQETQYF
V gene: TRBV10-3; J gene: TRBJ2-2; CDR3 protein: CAITAEVETGELFF
V gene: TRBV6-5; J gene: TRBJ1-1; CDR3 protein: CASSRTGGTEAFF
V gene: TRBV5-1; J gene: TRBJ2-3; CDR3 protein: CASSLVGQSTDTQYF
V gene: TRBV6-6; J gene: TRBJ1-2; CDR3 protein: CAGSYTPQGLDGYTF
V gene: TRBV7-9; J gene: TRBJ1-5; CDR3 protein: CASSCPPKGVGNQPQHF
V gene: TRBV3-1/TRBV3-2; J gene: TRBJ2-4; CDR3 protein: CASSQDRRGENIQYF
V gene: TRBV5-4; J gene: TRBJ2-7; CDR3 protein: CASSPSISRPYEQYF
V gene: TRBV30; J gene: TRBJ1-1; CDR3 protein: CAWSETGTTEAFF
V gene: TRBV19; J gene: TRBJ1-5; CDR3 protein: CASSVLAGGAPNQPQHF
V gene: TRBV2; J gene: TRBJ2-3; CDR3 protein: CAPRWSTEADTQYF
V gene: TRBV5-5; J gene: TRBJ1-6; CDR3 protein: CASSLVPGQVNSPLHF
V gene: TRBV5-1; J gene: TRBJ2-3; CDR3 protein: CASSLGGGSDTQYF
V gene: TRBV15; J gene: TRBJ2-1; CDR3 protein: CATSRDIAAGQYEQFF
V gene: TRBV9; J gene: TRBJ1-6; CDR3 protein: CASSPGTGTLGSPLHF
V gene: TRBV9; J gene: TRBJ2-3; CDR3 protein: CASSVSGRLDTQYF
V gene: TRBV10-1; J gene: TRBJ2-7; CDR3 protein: CASSENSLEQYF
V gene: TRBV13; J gene: TRBJ2-7; CDR3 protein: CASSGGQGDDEQYF
V gene: TRBV6-5; J gene: TRBJ2-4; CDR3 protein: CASREGKNIQYF
V gene: TRBV7-2; J gene: TRBJ2-1; CDR3 protein: CASSPPRQGYSRQGQFF
V gene: TRBV7-8; J gene: TRBJ1-5; CDR3 protein: CASSPHSRAQPQHF
V gene: TRBV10-3; J gene: TRBJ2-7; CDR3 protein: CAISDSARKYF
V gene: TRBV5-1; J gene: TRBJ2-2; CDR3 protein: CASSLQGEAGELFF
V gene: TRBV25-1; J gene: TRBJ1-6; CDR3 protein: CASSDRGQGSPLHF
V gene: TRBV12-3/TRBV12-4; J gene: TRBJ2-3; CDR3 protein: CASSPDPRAQYF
V gene: TRBV2; J gene: TRBJ1-5; CDR3 protein: CASSLLPQGARSNQPQHF
V gene: TRBV20-1; J gene: TRBJ2-7; CDR3 protein: CSASMERGARYEQYF
V gene: TRBV6-5; J gene: TRBJ2-7; CDR3 protein: CASSRQLGGEQYF
V gene: TRBV11-2; J gene: TRBJ1-1; CDR3 protein: CASSSGQGATEAFF
V gene: TRBV19; J gene: TRBJ1-1; CDR3 protein: CASSIRPGSMNTEAFF
V gene: TRBV6-5; J gene: TRBJ1-1; CDR3 protein: CASSTGANTEAFF
V gene: TRBV6-2/TRBV6-3; J gene: TRBJ2-7; CDR3 protein: CASSVGLQRGEQYF
V gene: TRBV5-4; J gene: TRBJ2-1; CDR3 protein: CASSPRGSIVNEQFF
V gene: TRBV5-1; J gene: TRBJ2-7; CDR3 protein: CASSLGDRFYEQYF
V gene: TRBV28; J gene: TRBJ2-3; CDR3 protein: CASSHKVAGSTDTQYF
V gene: TRBV4-1; J gene: TRBJ2-2; CDR3 protein: CASSQRTGGVNTGELFF
V gene: TRBV5-1; J gene: TRBJ1-5; CDR3 protein: CASSLAGQENQPQHF
V gene: TRBV7-9; J gene: TRBJ2-7; CDR3 protein: CASSLEATLDEQYF
V gene: TRBV19; J gene: TRBJ2-1; CDR3 protein: CASSIVGLDRMSPYNEQFF
V gene: TRBV19; J gene: TRBJ2-7; CDR3 protein: CANWALRYEQYF
V gene: TRBV6-5; J gene: TRBJ2-1; CDR3 protein: CASSSGTGLYNEQFF
V gene: TRBV28; J gene: TRBJ1-5; CDR3 protein: CASSLLAGYQPQHF
V gene: TRBV5-8; J gene: TRBJ1-2; CDR3 protein: CASSLPGQGIHYGYTF